This T cell receptor (beta chain) was sequenced for a study of T cell responses to AZD1222 COVID-19 vaccine. Study-wide results and caveats: After two AZD1222 doses, spike-specific TCR breadth and depth rose versus day 0.

The CDR3 sequence is 14 residues long. Germline CDR1 reads LGHDT; CDR2 reads YNNKEL (reference sequence). The V end lost 3 bases, the J end lost 0 bases, and 8 bases lay between the germline ends. Assay used: immunoSEQ multiplex PCR; TCRdb lists only in-frame clones, some missing. The sample lists 130,000 or so clones, around 90% occurring once. Notes on this clone: What it recognizes is unknown.

The sequenced sample was peripheral blood, obtained on day 0 of AZD1222 vaccination. The chain couples TRBV3-1 (or the pseudogene TRBV3-2) to TRBJ1-1; no firm D call. This receptor was obtained from an adult in good health. CDR3 DNA sequence: TGTGCCAGCAGCCACGGACGGCTGAACACTGAAGCTTTCTTT. It encodes CASSHGRLNTEAFF.